Listed here are 21 T cell receptor beta chains from one sample, sequenced in a study of blood T cell repertoires in COVID-19. Assay used: immunoSEQ multiplex PCR; TCRdb lists only in-frame clones, some missing. Here the sample spans a few hundred thousand clones, 82% being singletons. The source material was peripheral blood. The receptors here all came from a woman aged 18-29 years with acute or convalescent COVID-19.

The J gene is TRBJ1-5, the V gene TRBV20-1; 7 bases agree with TRBD1. The junction had 10 bases not matched to a gene; V was cut back by 3 bases and J by 2 bases. This CDR3 is built from 16 residues. Germline V gene sequence: CDR1 DFQATT, CDR2 SNEGSKA (reference sequence). This CDR3 is CSASPGGQLGNQPQHF. The CDR3 coding sequence is TGCAGTGCTAGTCCAGGGGGACAGCTTGGCAATCAGCCCCAGCATTTT.

This chain connects TRBV11-2 to TRBJ1-2; D is perhaps TRBD1 (5 bases). The germline V gene encodes CDR1 SGHAT and CDR2 FQNNGV. CDR3 length: 14 amino acids. The V and J ends lost 5 bases and 6 bases respectively, with 16 bases between them. The chain's CDR3 is CASSAPQGFDGYTF. The CDR3 DNA sequence: TGTGCCAGCAGCGCTCCGCAGGGATTCGATGGCTACACCTTC.

The rearrangement links TRBV7-8 to TRBJ2-7, with 8 bases identical to TRBD2. The CDR3 is 15 amino acids. Trimming at V came to 3 bases and at J to 3 bases, leaving 7 bases not matched to a gene. Germline loops: CDR1 SGHVS, CDR2 FQNEAQ. CDR3 sequence (DNA): TGTGCCAGCAGCTTCCAAGCGGGAGTAGTCTACGAGCAGTACTTC. Translating it yields CASSFQAGVVYEQYF.

The chain's CDR3 is CASSAGVGEQYF. CDR3 coding DNA: TGCGCCAGCAGTGCGGGGGTAGGGGAGCAGTACTTC. V gene TRBV10-1 combines with J gene TRBJ2-7; D is possibly TRBD2 (6 bases). Germline V gene data show CDR1 as WNHNN and CDR2 as SYGVQD (reference sequence). The CDR3 has 12 residues. V lost 4 bases and J 7 bases, leaving 11 bases between the germline ends.

The CDR3 sequence: CASSPNDRGPFGTEAFF. The CDR3 DNA reads as TGTGCCAGCAGCCCTAACGACAGGGGGCCCTTTGGGACTGAAGCTTTCTTT. The J gene is TRBJ1-1, the V gene TRBV6-2 or TRBV6-3, with TRBD1 matching over 10 bases. The CDR3 consists of 17 residues. The germline gives CDR1 MNHEY, CDR2 SVGEGT. The J segment lost 5 bases and the V segment lost 6 bases, leaving 15 bases of the junction unmatched.

The V gene is TRBV3-1 (or the pseudogene TRBV3-2), the J gene TRBJ2-7; a weak D match, TRBD2 (6 bases). CDR3 length: 16 residues. Looked up from germline, CDR1 is LGHDT and CDR2 is YNNKEL (reference sequence). Trimming pared 4 bases from V and 3 bases from J, leaving 19 bases between. The CDR3 loop reads CASSPGLAKEVYEQYF. The CDR3 DNA sequence: TGTGCCAGCAGCCCGGGTCTAGCGAAAGAAGTCTACGAGCAGTACTTC.

The rearrangement uses TRBV4-3 and TRBJ1-2; D remains unclear. CDR3 length: 16 residues. Germline V gene data show CDR1 as LGHNA and CDR2 as YSLEER. Trimming shortened V by 0 bases and J by 8 bases, and 19 bases separated the two germline ends. The CDR3 DNA is TGCGCCAGCAGCCAAGATGGCGGGATTTCTGAGGTGGGCTACACCTTC. It translates to CASSQDGGISEVGYTF.

The chain employs TRBV12-3 or TRBV12-4 and TRBJ2-7, with 8 nucleotides matching TRBD2. Trimming cost V 6 bases and J 4 bases; bases outside gene matches: 2. CDR3 length: 12 residues. The CDR3 here is CASRASGYEQYF. The CDR3 DNA is TGTGCCAGCAGGGCTAGCGGGTACGAGCAGTACTTC.

The chain carries TRBV28 and TRBJ1-2; 7 bases are shared with TRBD1. The CDR3 contains 11 residues. Germline V gene data show CDR1 as MDHEN and CDR2 as SYDVKM. The ends lost 5 bases at V and 8 bases at J; junction bases unmatched: 2. The CDR3, as DNA: TGTGCCAGCAGTAAGACAGGGGGCTACACCTTC. This gives the protein CASSKTGGYTF.

The chain uses TRBV7-9 and TRBJ1-1; 9 bases are shared with TRBD1. Germline CDR1 reads SEHNR; CDR2 reads FQNEAQ (reference sequence). Trimming removed 4 bases from V and 0 bases from J; junction bases left unmatched: 3. CDR3 size: 15 residues. The CDR3 spells CASSSGQGLNTEAFF. The CDR3 region has the DNA TGTGCCAGCAGCTCCGGACAGGGGTTGAACACTGAAGCTTTCTTT.

This CDR3 is CAWDRGPYEQYF. The CDR3 coding sequence is TGTGCCTGGGACAGGGGTCCCTACGAGCAGTACTTC. The V gene is TRBV30, the J gene TRBJ2-7; 8 nucleotides match TRBD1. The CDR3 runs to 12 residues. Germline loops: CDR1 GTSNPN, CDR2 SVGIG (reference sequence). V trimming: 5 bases; J trimming: 2 bases; junction bases outside the gene matches: 2.

The chain couples TRBV3-1 (or the pseudogene TRBV3-2) to TRBJ2-6; 10 bases are a match to TRBD1. This CDR3 is 16 amino acids long. Germline CDR1 reads LGHDT; CDR2 reads YNNKEL (reference sequence). V shed 4 bases and J 0 bases; nucleotides not matched to a gene: 0. CDR3 amino acids: CASSRTGGSGANVLTF. The CDR3 DNA is TGTGCCAGCAGCCGGACAGGGGGCTCTGGGGCCAACGTCCTGACTTTC.

This clone was seen only once. The chain is built from TRBV6-5 and TRBJ2-1, with 9 bases aligning to TRBD1. Germline lookup yields CDR1 MNHEY and CDR2 SVGAGI. The CDR3 runs to 15 residues. V lost 6 bases, J lost 10 bases, and 13 bases stayed unmatched. The CDR3 coding sequence is TGTGCCAGCAGACCGGGACAGGGTCGAGTCGACGAGCAGTTCTTC. It translates to CASRPGQGRVDEQFF.

The rearrangement joins TRBV5-1 to TRBJ2-7; 9 bases map to TRBD2. This CDR3 spans 17 amino acids. The J segment lost 4 bases and the V segment lost 1 base, leaving 12 bases of the junction unmatched. Looked up from germline, CDR1 is SGHRS and CDR2 is YFSETQ. CDR3 coding DNA: TGCGCCAGCAGCTTGAAAGATGGTAGCGGGAGTCAGTACGAGCAGTACTTC. Translating it yields CASSLKDGSGSQYEQYF. The full variable domain, in which reference TRBV5-1 and TRBJ2-7 provide the parts outside the CDR3, is KAGVTQTPRYLIKTRGQQVTLSCSPISGHRSVSWYQQTPGQGLQFLFEYFSETQRNKGNFPGRFSGRQFSNSRSEMNVSTLELGDSALYLCASSLKDGSGSQYEQYFGPGTRLTVT.

The chain couples TRBV28 to TRBJ1-2, with TRBD1 identical over 7 bases. CDR1 is MDHEN and CDR2 is SYDVKM in the germline V gene. Germline trimming cut 10 bases from V and 0 bases from J; bases unmatched to any gene: 20. The CDR3 sequence is 18 residues long. The CDR3: CAIHISGQATESNYGYTF. The CDR3 coding sequence is TGTGCCATCCATATTTCCGGACAGGCAACCGAATCTAACTATGGCTACACCTTC.

The genes are TRBV3-1 (or the pseudogene TRBV3-2) and TRBJ2-5; the match to TRBD1 covers 8 bases. The V and J ends lost 2 bases and 2 bases, in that order; junction bases with no gene match: 4. The CDR3 contains 15 residues. Germline CDR1 and CDR2: LGHDT and YNNKEL (reference sequence). The chain's CDR3 is CASSQRTGWQETQYF. The CDR3 coding sequence is TGTGCCAGCAGCCAACGGACAGGGTGGCAAGAGACCCAGTACTTC.

As for this clone: The same CDR3 is also encoded by other DNA sequences in this sample. The chain joins TRBV7-2 to TRBJ2-7, with D perhaps TRBD1 (5 bases). CDR1 SGHTA and CDR2 FQGNSA come from the germline V gene. This CDR3 has 13 amino acids. Trimming left V 3 bases short and J 0 bases short, with 6 bases between. CDR3 nucleotides: TGTGCCAGCAGCTTGACAGACTCCTACGAGCAGTACTTC. It specifies CASSLTDSYEQYF.

The chain has TRBV27 and TRBJ2-7; tentatively, D is TRBD1 (5 bases). This CDR3 has 15 residues. Germline CDR1 and CDR2: MNHEY and SMNVEV (reference sequence). V was cut by 5 bases and J by 4 bases, with 18 bases left in between. CDR3 sequence: CASSPDQWGQYEQYF. The CDR3 DNA is TGTGCCAGCAGTCCGGACCAGTGGGGCCAATACGAGCAGTACTTC.

This chain links TRBV29-1 with TRBJ2-7, with 12 nucleotides matching TRBD2. The CDR3 is made up of 18 amino acids. Germline CDR1 reads SQVTM; CDR2 reads ANQGSEA. After removal of 1 base from V and 1 base from J, the junction contained 11 bases not matched to a gene. This chain's CDR3 is CSVEGGNGLAGNSYEQYF. The DNA of the CDR3 is TGCAGCGTTGAAGGAGGGAACGGACTAGCGGGAAATTCCTACGAGCAGTACTTC.

The gene calls are TRBV24-1 and TRBJ1-2, with a possible D match to TRBD1 (5 bases). Germline-derived CDR1 and CDR2 are KGHDR and SFDVKD. Trimming cost V 7 bases and J 2 bases, with 22 bases left between them. The CDR3 length is 17 residues. CDR3 residues: CATRLREAPWQNYGYTF. Written as DNA, the CDR3 is TGTGCCACCAGGCTCAGGGAGGCCCCTTGGCAGAACTATGGCTACACCTTC.

CDR3 in DNA: TGTGCCAGCAGCCAGGGGGGGATGCACCTCCACTTT. It yields the protein CASSQGGMHLHF. V usage is TRBV14 and J usage is TRBJ1-6, with D possibly being TRBD1 (5 bases). This CDR3 is built from 12 residues. Germline-derived CDR1 and CDR2 are SGHDN and FVKESK. V was clipped by 3 bases and J by 15 bases, with 12 bases between them. Drawing the rest from reference TRBV14 and TRBJ1-6, the complete variable domain is EAGVTQFPSHSVIEKGQTVTLRCDPISGHDNLYWYRRVMGKEIKFLLHFVKESKQDESGMPNNRFLAERTGGTYSTLKVQPAELEDSGVYFCASSQGGMHLHFGNGTRLTVT.